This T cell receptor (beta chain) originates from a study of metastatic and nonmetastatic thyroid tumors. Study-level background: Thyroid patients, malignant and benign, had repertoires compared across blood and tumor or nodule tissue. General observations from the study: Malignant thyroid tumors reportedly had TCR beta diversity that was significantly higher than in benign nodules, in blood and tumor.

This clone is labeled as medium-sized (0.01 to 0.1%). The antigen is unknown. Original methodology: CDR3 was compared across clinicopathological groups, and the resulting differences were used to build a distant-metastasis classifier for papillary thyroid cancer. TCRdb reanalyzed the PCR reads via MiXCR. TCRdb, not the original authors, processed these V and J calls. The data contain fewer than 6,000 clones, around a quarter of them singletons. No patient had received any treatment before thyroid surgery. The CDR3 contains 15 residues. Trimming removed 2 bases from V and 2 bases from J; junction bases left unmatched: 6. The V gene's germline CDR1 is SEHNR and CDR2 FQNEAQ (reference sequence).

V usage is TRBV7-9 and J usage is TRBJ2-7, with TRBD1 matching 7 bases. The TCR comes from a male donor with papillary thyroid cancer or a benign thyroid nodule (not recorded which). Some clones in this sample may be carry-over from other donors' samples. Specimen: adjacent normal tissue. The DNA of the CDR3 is TGTGCCAGCAGCTTACGACAGGGCCATCCCTACGAGCAGTACTTC. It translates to CASSLRQGHPYEQYF. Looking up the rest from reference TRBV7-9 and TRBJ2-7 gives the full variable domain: DTGVSQNPRHKITKRGQNVTFRCDPISEHNRLYWYRQTLGQGPEFLTYFQNEAQLEKSRLLSDRFSAERPKGSFSTLEIQRTEQGDSAMYLCASSLRQGHPYEQYFGPGTRLTVT.